This T cell receptor beta chain emerged from a study of blood T cell repertoires in COVID-19. Study overall: COVID-19 samples, acute and convalescent, were from the United States, Italy and Spain. T cells, B-cell-depleted T cells, or PBMCs provided the cDNA or gDNA that served as material.

Original handling: For nucleated cells, counts were estimated from reference gene primer amplification. Sequenced by immunoSEQ multiplex PCR; TCRdb stores in-frame clones only, minus some. V and J calls and clone size follow that table, whereas D and trimming were derived from the DNA. Of around 250,000 clones detected, 75% to 90% appear once; the ten largest clones hold 0.9% to 1%. CDR3 length: 12 amino acids. Germline V lookup: CDR1 SQVTM, CDR2 ANQGSEA. The V gene lost 6 bases and the J gene lost 8 bases, with 16 bases spanning the gap. Sequenced input: peripheral blood. The clonotype was recovered from a woman in her 40s who had recovered from COVID-19. This chain connects TRBV29-1 to TRBJ1-2; D perhaps matches TRBD1 (5 bases). CDR3: CSVEGLGRGYTF. The CDR3 nucleotides read TGCAGCGTGGAGGGGTTGGGTCGGGGCTACACCTTC.